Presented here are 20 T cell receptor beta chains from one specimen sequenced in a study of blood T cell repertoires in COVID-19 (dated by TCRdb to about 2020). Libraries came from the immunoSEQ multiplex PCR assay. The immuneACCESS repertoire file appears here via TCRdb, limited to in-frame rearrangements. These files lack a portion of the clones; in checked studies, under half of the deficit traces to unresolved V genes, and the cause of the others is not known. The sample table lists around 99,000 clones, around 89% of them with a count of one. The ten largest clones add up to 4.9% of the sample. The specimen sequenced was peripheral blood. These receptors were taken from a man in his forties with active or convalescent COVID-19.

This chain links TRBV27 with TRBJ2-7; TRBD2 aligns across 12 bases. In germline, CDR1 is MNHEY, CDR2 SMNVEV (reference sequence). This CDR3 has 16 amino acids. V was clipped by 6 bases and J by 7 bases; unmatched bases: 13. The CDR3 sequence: CASRSLGLAGTSEQYF. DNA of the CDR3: TGTGCCAGCAGATCCCTCGGACTAGCGGGAACATCGGAGCAGTACTTC.

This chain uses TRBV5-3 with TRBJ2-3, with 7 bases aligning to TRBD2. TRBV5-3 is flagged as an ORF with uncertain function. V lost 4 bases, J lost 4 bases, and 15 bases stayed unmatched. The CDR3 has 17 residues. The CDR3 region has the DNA TGTGCCAGAAGCCCGTGGGGAGGGCGAATCCCCCCAGATACGCAGTATTTT. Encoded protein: CARSPWGGRIPPDTQYF.

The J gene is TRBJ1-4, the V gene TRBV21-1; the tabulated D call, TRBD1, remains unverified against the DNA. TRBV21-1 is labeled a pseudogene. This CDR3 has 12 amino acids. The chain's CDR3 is CASRRQGEKLFF. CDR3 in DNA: TGTGCCAGCCGTCGACAGGGTGAAAAACTGTTTTTT.

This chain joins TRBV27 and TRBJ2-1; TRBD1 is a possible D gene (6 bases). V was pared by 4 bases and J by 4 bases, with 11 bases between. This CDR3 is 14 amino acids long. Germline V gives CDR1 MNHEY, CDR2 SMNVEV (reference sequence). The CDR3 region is CASSSQGQYNEQFF. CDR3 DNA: TGTGCCAGCAGTTCACAGGGTCAATACAATGAGCAGTTCTTC.

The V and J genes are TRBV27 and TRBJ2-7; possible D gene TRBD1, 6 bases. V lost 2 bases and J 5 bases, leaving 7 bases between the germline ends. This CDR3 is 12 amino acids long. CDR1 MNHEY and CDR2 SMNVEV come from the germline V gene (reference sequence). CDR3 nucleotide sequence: TGTGCCAGCAGTTTAAGGGGGAACGAGCAGTACTTC. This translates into CASSLRGNEQYF.

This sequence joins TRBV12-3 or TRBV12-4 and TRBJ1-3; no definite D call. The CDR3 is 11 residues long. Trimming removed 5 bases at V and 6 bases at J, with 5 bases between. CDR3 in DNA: TGTGCCAGCAGTCCAGTAAACACCATATATTTT. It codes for CASSPVNTIYF.

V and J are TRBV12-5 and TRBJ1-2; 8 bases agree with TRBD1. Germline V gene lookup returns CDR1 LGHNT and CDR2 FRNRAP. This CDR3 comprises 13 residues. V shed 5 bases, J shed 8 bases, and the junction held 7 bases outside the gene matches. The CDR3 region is CASGRDRQRGYTF. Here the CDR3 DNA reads TGTGCTAGTGGTAGGGACAGGCAGAGAGGCTACACCTTC.

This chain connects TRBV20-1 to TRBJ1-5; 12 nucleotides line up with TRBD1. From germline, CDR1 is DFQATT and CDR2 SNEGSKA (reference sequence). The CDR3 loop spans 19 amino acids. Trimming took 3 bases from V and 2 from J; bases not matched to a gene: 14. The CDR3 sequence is CSASLPGQGARYGNQPQHF. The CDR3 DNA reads TGCAGTGCTAGTCTCCCGGGACAGGGGGCCCGTTATGGCAATCAGCCCCAGCATTTT.

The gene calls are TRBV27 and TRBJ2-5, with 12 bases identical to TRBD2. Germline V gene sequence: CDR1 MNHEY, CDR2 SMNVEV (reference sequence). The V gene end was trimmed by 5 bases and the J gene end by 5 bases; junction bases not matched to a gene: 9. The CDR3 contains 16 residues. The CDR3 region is CASSKRLAGVVETQYF. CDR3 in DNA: TGTGCCAGCAGTAAAAGACTAGCGGGAGTGGTCGAGACCCAGTACTTC.

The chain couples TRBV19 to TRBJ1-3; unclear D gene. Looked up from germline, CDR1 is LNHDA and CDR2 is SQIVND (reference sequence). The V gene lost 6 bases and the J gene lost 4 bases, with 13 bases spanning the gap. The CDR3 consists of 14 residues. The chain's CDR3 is CASRLIHGGNTIYF. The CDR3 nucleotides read TGTGCCAGTAGGCTTATCCACGGGGGAAACACCATATATTTT.

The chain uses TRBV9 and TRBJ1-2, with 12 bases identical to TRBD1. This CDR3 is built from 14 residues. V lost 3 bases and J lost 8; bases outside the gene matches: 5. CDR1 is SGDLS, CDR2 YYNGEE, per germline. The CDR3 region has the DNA TGTGCCAGCAGCGGACGGGACAGGGGGCAAGGCTACACCTTC. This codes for CASSGRDRGQGYTF.

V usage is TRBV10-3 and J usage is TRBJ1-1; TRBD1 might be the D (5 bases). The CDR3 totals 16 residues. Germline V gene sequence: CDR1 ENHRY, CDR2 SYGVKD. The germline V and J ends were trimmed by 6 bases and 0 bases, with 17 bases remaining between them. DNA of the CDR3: TGTGCCATCAGACCCTTTTCGGGGGTTTTGAACACTGAAGCTTTCTTT. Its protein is CAIRPFSGVLNTEAFF.

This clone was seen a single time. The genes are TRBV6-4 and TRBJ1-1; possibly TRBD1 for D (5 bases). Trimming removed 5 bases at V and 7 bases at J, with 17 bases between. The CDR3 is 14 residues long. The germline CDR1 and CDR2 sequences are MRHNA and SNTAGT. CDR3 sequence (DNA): TGTGCCAGCAGTAGGGCGGCAGGGTCAATTGAAGCTTTCTTT. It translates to CASSRAAGSIEAFF.

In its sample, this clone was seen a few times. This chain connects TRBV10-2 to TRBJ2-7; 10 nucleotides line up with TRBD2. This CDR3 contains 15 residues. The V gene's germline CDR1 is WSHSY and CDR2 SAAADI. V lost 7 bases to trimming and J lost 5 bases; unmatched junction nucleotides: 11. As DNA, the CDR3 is TGCGCCAGCACTCTCCGACCAGCGGGAGGGGACGAGCAGTACTTC. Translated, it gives CASTLRPAGGDEQYF.

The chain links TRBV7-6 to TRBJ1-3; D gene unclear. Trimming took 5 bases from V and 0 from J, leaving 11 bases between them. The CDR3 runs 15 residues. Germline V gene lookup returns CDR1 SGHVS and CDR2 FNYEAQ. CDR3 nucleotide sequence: TGTGCCAGCAGCCCACCGGTCCTCTCTGGAAACACCATATATTTT. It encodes CASSPPVLSGNTIYF.

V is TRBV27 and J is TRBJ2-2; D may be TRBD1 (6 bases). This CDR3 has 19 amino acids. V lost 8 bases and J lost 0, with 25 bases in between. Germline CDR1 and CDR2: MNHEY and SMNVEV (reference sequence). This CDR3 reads CASGLLYQGTPTNTGELFF. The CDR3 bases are TGTGCCAGCGGGCTCCTCTACCAGGGGACCCCTACGAACACCGGGGAGCTGTTTTTT.

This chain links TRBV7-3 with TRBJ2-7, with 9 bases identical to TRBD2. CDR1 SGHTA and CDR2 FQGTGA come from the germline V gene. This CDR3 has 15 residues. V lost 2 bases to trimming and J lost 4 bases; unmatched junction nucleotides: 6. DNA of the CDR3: TGTGCCAGCAGCTTATATAGCGGGAGAGAATACGAGCAGTACTTC. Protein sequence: CASSLYSGREYEQYF.

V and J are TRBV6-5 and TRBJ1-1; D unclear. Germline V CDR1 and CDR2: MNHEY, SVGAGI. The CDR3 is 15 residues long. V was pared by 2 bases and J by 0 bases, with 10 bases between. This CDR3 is CASSYGGGMNTEAFF. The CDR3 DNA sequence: TGTGCCAGCAGTTACGGTGGAGGGATGAACACTGAAGCTTTCTTT.

The CDR3 here is CASSGWSSGRASGELFF. The CDR3 coding sequence is TGTGCCAGCAGTGGGTGGTCTAGCGGGAGGGCCTCTGGGGAGCTGTTTTTT. The chain has TRBV2 and TRBJ2-2, with 12 bases aligning to TRBD2. The CDR3 runs to 17 residues. J lost 8 bases, V lost 4 bases, and 11 bases had no gene match. Germline CDR1 is SNHLY and CDR2 is FYNNEI.

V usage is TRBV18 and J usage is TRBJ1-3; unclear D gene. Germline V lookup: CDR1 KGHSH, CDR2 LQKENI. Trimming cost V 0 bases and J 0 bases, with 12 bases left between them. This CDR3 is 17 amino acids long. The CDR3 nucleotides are TGTGCCAGCTCACCACCTCTTTCAGGATTCTCTGGAAACACCATATATTTT. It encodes CASSPPLSGFSGNTIYF.